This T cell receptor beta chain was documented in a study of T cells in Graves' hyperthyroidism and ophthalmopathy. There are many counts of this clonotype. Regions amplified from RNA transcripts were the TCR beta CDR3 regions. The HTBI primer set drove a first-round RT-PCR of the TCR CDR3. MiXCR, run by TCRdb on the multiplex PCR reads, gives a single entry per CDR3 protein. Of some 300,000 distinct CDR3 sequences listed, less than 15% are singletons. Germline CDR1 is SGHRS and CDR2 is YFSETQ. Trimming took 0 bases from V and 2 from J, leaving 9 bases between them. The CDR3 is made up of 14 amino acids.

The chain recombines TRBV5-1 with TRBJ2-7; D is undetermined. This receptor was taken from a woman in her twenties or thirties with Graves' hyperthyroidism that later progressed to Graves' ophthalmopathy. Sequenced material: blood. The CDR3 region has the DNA TGCGCCAGCAGCTTGGATCCGGAAACCTACGAGCAGTACTTC. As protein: CASSLDPETYEQYF.